Each of the 20 T cell receptor beta chains below was sequenced from the same sample in a study of shared clonotypes between healthy human individuals. Repertoires were generated with immunoSEQ multiplex PCR, while TCRdb's copy carries only in-frame clones and drops some. The table lists approximately 1,500,000 clones, 95% to 97% of them singletons. Sequenced input: naive CD4+ T cells sorted from blood. As to subset: CD45RA+ positively selected. Receptor source: a man younger than 40 in good health.

This clone has just one count. This rearrangement joins TRBV14 to TRBJ2-1, with 10 bases lining up with TRBD2. Germline CDR1 is SGHDN and CDR2 is FVKESK. With 1 base clipped from V and 6 bases from J, the junction kept 12 bases outside the gene matches. The length of the CDR3 is 18 residues. The CDR3 loop reads CASSQVKTLAGVSNEQFF. CDR3 sequence (DNA): TGTGCCAGCAGCCAAGTAAAAACGCTAGCGGGAGTTAGCAATGAGCAGTTCTTC. The full variable domain, with the rest looked up from reference TRBV14 and TRBJ2-1, is EAGVTQFPSHSVIEKGQTVTLRCDPISGHDNLYWYRRVMGKEIKFLLHFVKESKQDESGMPNNRFLAERTGGTYSTLKVQPAELEDSGVYFCASSQVKTLAGVSNEQFFGPGTRLTVL.

CDR3 loop: CASSLSGGGYTEAFF. The CDR3 DNA sequence: TGTGCCAGCAGCCTGAGTGGGGGCGGGTACACTGAAGCTTTCTTT. J is TRBJ1-1 and V is TRBV6-5; D might be TRBD1 (6 bases). The CDR3 covers 15 residues. The germline gives CDR1 MNHEY, CDR2 SVGAGI. V was pared by 6 bases and J by 3 bases, with 17 bases between.

V gene TRBV19 combines with J gene TRBJ2-5, with 9 bases matching TRBD2. CDR1 is LNHDA and CDR2 is SQIVND in the germline V gene (reference sequence). Losses at the gene ends were 3 bases for V and 3 bases for J; bases not matched to a gene: 2. This CDR3 comprises 14 residues. The CDR3 region has the DNA TGTGCCAGTAGTATGCTAGCGGGAAAAGAGACCCAGTACTTC. Translation gives CASSMLAGKETQYF.

The rearrangement joins TRBV11-2 to TRBJ1-4; D might be TRBD1 (6 bases). Trimming removed 0 bases at V and 8 bases at J, with 16 bases between. CDR3 length equals 16 residues. CDR1 is SGHAT, CDR2 FQNNGV, per germline. This CDR3 reads CASSLDLPGAEEKLFF. The DNA for the CDR3 is TGTGCCAGCAGCTTAGATCTCCCGGGGGCTGAGGAAAAACTGTTTTTT.

The chain combines TRBV7-8 with TRBJ2-1, with 15 positions matching TRBD2. Germline V gene sequence: CDR1 SGHVS, CDR2 FQNEAQ. CDR3 length equals 19 residues. The ends lost 2 bases at V and 4 bases at J; junction bases unmatched: 9. The CDR3 loop is CASSLSRTSGRAAYNEQFF. The CDR3 nucleotides are TGTGCCAGCAGCTTAAGCAGGACTAGCGGGAGGGCCGCATACAATGAGCAGTTCTTC.

The J gene is TRBJ2-7, the V gene TRBV18, with D tentatively TRBD2 (6 bases). The CDR3 loop spans 14 amino acids. Trimming left V 4 bases short and J 0 bases short, with 10 bases between. The germline CDR1 and CDR2 sequences are KGHSH and LQKENI. For the CDR3, the DNA is TGTGCCAGCTCACGACGGGAGAGCTCCTACGAGCAGTACTTC. Its protein product is CASSRRESSYEQYF.

The chain has TRBV7-9 and TRBJ2-5; TRBD1 matches 7 bases. The trim removed 3 bases at V and 4 bases at J, leaving 5 bases unmatched. CDR1 is SEHNR and CDR2 is FQNEAQ in the germline V gene (reference sequence). This CDR3 contains 14 residues. In DNA form, the CDR3 reads TGTGCCAGCAGCTTTCGGGACAGCGGAGAGACCCAGTACTTC. The encoded protein is CASSFRDSGETQYF.

This clone was observed a single time. The J gene is TRBJ2-2, the V gene TRBV9, with D tentatively TRBD2 (5 bases). The CDR3 is 13 amino acids. The V end was cut by 0 bases, the J end by 7 bases, with 7 bases between. Germline-derived CDR1 and CDR2 are SGDLS and YYNGEE. The CDR3 DNA reads as TGTGCCAGCAGCGTAGTACTAGTCGGGGAGCTGTTTTTT. The encoded protein is CASSVVLVGELFF.

This clone was counted a single time. This sample also contains other DNA sequences that code for the same CDR3. The chain employs TRBV6-5 and TRBJ2-7; D may be TRBD1 or TRBD2 (5 bases each). V lost 1 base and J lost 0, with 7 bases in between. CDR3 length: 14 residues. Per germline, CDR1 MNHEY and CDR2 SVGAGI. CDR3 in amino acids: CASSYWDGSYEQYF. The CDR3 DNA sequence: TGTGCCAGCAGTTACTGGGACGGCTCCTACGAGCAGTACTTC.

The chain links TRBV2 to TRBJ2-1; tentatively, D is TRBD2 (5 bases). V shed 7 bases and J shed 0 bases, with 13 bases lying between them. Germline CDR1 and CDR2: SNHLY and FYNNEI. The CDR3 is 15 residues long. CDR3 protein: CASTRLRGSYNEQFF. In nucleotides, the CDR3 is TGTGCCAGCACCAGACTCCGGGGCTCCTACAATGAGCAGTTCTTC.

DNA of the CDR3: TGCGCCAGCAGCCAAGTCTCTCTCACAGATACGCAGTATTTT. Its protein product is CASSQVSLTDTQYF. The V gene is TRBV4-3, the J gene TRBJ2-3; D gene uncertain. The CDR3 covers 14 residues. V lost 1 base to trimming and J lost 2 bases, with 7 bases between them. Germline V gene lookup returns CDR1 LGHNA and CDR2 YSLEER.

V gene TRBV11-3 combines with J gene TRBJ2-3; TRBD2 agrees at 8 bases. Trimming took 5 bases from V and 4 from J; bases not matched to a gene: 17. The CDR3 loop spans 18 amino acids. Germline values: CDR1 SGHNT, CDR2 YENEEA. The CDR3 here is CASSQKEGYAGGSDTQYF. DNA of the CDR3: TGTGCCAGCAGCCAGAAAGAGGGCTACGCGGGAGGATCAGATACGCAGTATTTT.

The chain carries TRBV19 and TRBJ2-7; D may be TRBD2 (6 bases). CDR1 LNHDA and CDR2 SQIVND come from the germline V gene (reference sequence). The V end was cut by 0 bases, the J end by 4 bases, with 13 bases between. The CDR3 extends over 15 amino acids. This chain's CDR3 is CASSIDGRGTYEQYF. CDR3 bases: TGTGCCAGTAGTATAGATGGTCGGGGGACTTACGAGCAGTACTTC.

CDR3 nucleotides: TGCGCCAGCAGCCCGGTGGGGGAGTTCCAAGAGACCCAGTACTTC. Amino acid sequence: CASSPVGEFQETQYF. This chain uses TRBV5-1 with TRBJ2-5; D could derive from TRBD1 or TRBD2 (5 bases each). V was pared by 4 bases and J by 1 base, with 14 bases between. The CDR3 length is 15 residues. Germline V CDR1 and CDR2: SGHRS, YFSETQ.

The V call is TRBV5-1, the J call TRBJ1-2; TRBD1 matches 9 bases. CDR1 and CDR2 (germline): SGHRS, YFSETQ. This CDR3 spans 14 amino acids. Losses at the gene ends were 3 bases for V and 4 bases for J; bases not matched to a gene: 4. The CDR3 DNA follows: TGCGCCAGCAGCTCGACAGGGGGAGGCTATGGCTACACCTTC. This codes for CASSSTGGGYGYTF.

V usage is TRBV4-2 and J usage is TRBJ2-3, with 12 positions matching TRBD2. CDR1 LGHNA and CDR2 YNFKEQ come from the germline V gene. The CDR3 contains 19 residues. J lost 5 bases, V lost 0 bases, and 12 bases had no gene match. The CDR3 spells CASSQDLLAGGGFGDTQYF. CDR3 nucleotides: TGTGCCAGCAGCCAAGATCTCCTAGCGGGAGGGGGCTTCGGAGATACGCAGTATTTT.

The chain links TRBV23-1 to TRBJ1-2; 9 bases match TRBD1. TRBV23-1 is filed as an ORF, its function uncertain. The CDR3 is 15 residues long. V lost 1 base to trimming and J lost 6 bases; unmatched junction nucleotides: 6. CDR3 DNA: TGCGCCAGCAGTCAATTTAACAGGGGGCGGGATGGCTACACCTTC. Translated, it gives CASSQFNRGRDGYTF.

The genes are TRBV7-8 and TRBJ2-2; a possible D gene is TRBD1 (5 bases). The germline gives CDR1 SGHVS, CDR2 FQNEAQ. V was trimmed by 1 base and J by 4 bases, leaving 10 bases between them. This CDR3 spans 15 amino acids. CDR3 region: CASSLVSGATGELFF. DNA of the CDR3: TGTGCCAGCAGCTTAGTCTCTGGGGCCACCGGGGAGCTGTTTTTT.

This chain uses TRBV6-5 with TRBJ1-1; no clear D gene. Trimming left V 3 bases short and J 1 base short, with 12 bases between. Germline V CDR1 and CDR2: MNHEY, SVGAGI. This CDR3 region has 15 residues. CDR3 DNA sequence: TGTGCCAGCAGTTATGGTGGGGTTAGGAACACTGAAGCTTTCTTT. Translating gives CASSYGGVRNTEAFF.

The chain carries TRBV6-1 and TRBJ2-1, with 12 positions matching TRBD2. CDR3 size: 15 residues. The V and J ends lost 1 base and 7 bases, in that order; junction bases with no gene match: 2. From germline, CDR1 is MNHNS and CDR2 SASEGT. Here the CDR3 reads CASSEGTSGRNEQFF. DNA of the CDR3: TGTGCCAGCAGTGAAGGAACTAGCGGGAGGAATGAGCAGTTCTTC.